Listed below are T cell receptor beta chains from one sample, sequenced in a study of blood T cells in healthy people across ages. TCRdb analysed the 5' RACE reads with MiXCR anew, one entry per CDR3 protein. The sample lists about a million distinct CDR3 sequences, about 48% seen once, with 10% to 15% in the top ten. Sequencing input: blood. These receptors came from a man in his thirties or forties in good health. The CDR3 runs from the conserved cysteine through the conserved F or W. D genes are given only for firm matches. The size field is filled for only some rows; it gives once, few, many or a size class.

>NA|TRBV12-3/TRBV12-4|few|TRBJ1-1
CASSLSSNTEAFF
TGTGCCAGCAGTTTATCGTCGAACACTGAAGCTTTCTTT
>NA|TRBV27|NA|TRBJ2-1
CASRQKAQTVLQETQFF
TGTGCCAGCAGGCAAAAGGCCCAGACAGTCCTACAAGAGACCCAGTTCTTC
>NA|TRBV18|few|TRBJ2-1
CASSPDSMGEQFF
TGTGCCAGCTCCCCGGACTCGATGGGGGAGCAGTTCTTC
>NA|TRBV7-2|many|TRBJ2-7
CASSLQGIGEQYF
TGTGCCAGCAGCTTACAAGGGATCGGCGAGCAGTACTTC
>NA|TRBV28|few|TRBJ1-4
CASRGPGQYEKLFF
TGTGCCAGCAGAGGTCCAGGGCAGTACGAAAAACTGTTTTTT
>TRBD1|TRBV6-1|once|TRBJ1-3
CASIEPGQGRNTIYF
TGTGCCAGCATCGAACCGGGACAGGGGCGAAACACCATATATTTT
>TRBD1|TRBV7-2|many|TRBJ2-4
CASSPRTGEKNIQYF
TGTGCCAGCAGCCCTCGAACAGGGGAGAAAAACATTCAGTACTTC
>NA|TRBV11-2|NA|TRBJ2-1
CASSLGSLDPSNEQFF
TGTGCCAGCAGCTTAGGAAGCTTGGACCCGAGCAATGAGCAGTTCTTC
>TRBD2|TRBV4-3|few|TRBJ2-7
CASSQEEGGFYEQYF
TGCGCCAGCAGCCAAGAGGAGGGAGGGTTCTACGAGCAGTACTTC
>NA|TRBV20-1|NA|TRBJ1-1
CSAQEPSGTEAFF
TGCAGTGCTCAAGAGCCGTCGGGGACTGAAGCTTTCTTT
>TRBD1|TRBV5-1|NA|TRBJ2-7
CASSLGVGGAVEQYF
TGCGCCAGCAGCTTGGGGGTAGGGGGCGCGGTTGAGCAGTACTTC
>NA|TRBV6-7|few|TRBJ1-2
CAITGCTGYYGYTF
TGTGCCATCACGGGGTGTACAGGCTACTATGGCTACACCTTC
>NA|TRBV28|NA|TRBJ1-5
CASSAPDPNQPQHF
TGTGCCAGCAGTGCCCCGGACCCTAATCAGCCCCAGCATTTT